The source of this TCR beta chain is a study of blood T cell repertoires in COVID-19. The assay was immunoSEQ multiplex PCR, and TCRdb's table has in-frame clones only and misses some. The sample includes some 250,000 clones, approximately 90% of them seen just once. This clone was seen only a few times. CDR3 length equals 14 residues. Unmatched junction bases numbered 5, after V lost 4 bases and J lost 6 bases. Germline loops: CDR1 MGHRA, CDR2 YSYEKL. The clonotype comes from a man aged 25 to 40 who had recovered from COVID-19. The chain combines TRBV4-1 with TRBJ2-1; 8 bases align to TRBD1. The specimen sequenced was peripheral blood. CDR3 coding DNA: TGCGCCAGCAGCCTTCCGGACAGGGTCAATGAGCAGTTCTTC. Amino acid sequence: CASSLPDRVNEQFF.